This T cell receptor beta chain was identified in a study of cytomegalovirus exposure and HLA in healthy donors. The study, taken as a whole, reports: It was reported that the classifier diagnosed cytomegalovirus status with high specificity and sensitivity in both the original and validation cohorts. Of the V segments, some could not be distinguished, including TRBV6-2 and TRBV6-3, and were excluded.

V shed 2 bases and J shed 8 bases, with 15 bases lying between them. The CDR3 consists of 15 residues. CDR1 and CDR2 from the germline V gene are SGHTA and FQGNSA. Primers for the PCR totalled 60 Vbeta and 13 Jbeta. Clones were sequenced by immunoSEQ multiplex PCR, and TCRdb holds only the in-frame ones, with some missing. The sample consists of about 120,000 clones, around two thirds of them appearing once. The sample holds one count of this clone. Its antigen is unidentified. The TCR comes from a human donor in good health. The rearrangement links TRBV7-2 to TRBJ1-4, with D perhaps TRBD1 (6 bases). The sequencing sample was made of PBMCs. This CDR3 is CASSLKGDRWEKLFF. In DNA form, the CDR3 reads TGTGCCAGCAGCTTAAAGGGGGACCGTTGGGAAAAACTGTTTTTT.